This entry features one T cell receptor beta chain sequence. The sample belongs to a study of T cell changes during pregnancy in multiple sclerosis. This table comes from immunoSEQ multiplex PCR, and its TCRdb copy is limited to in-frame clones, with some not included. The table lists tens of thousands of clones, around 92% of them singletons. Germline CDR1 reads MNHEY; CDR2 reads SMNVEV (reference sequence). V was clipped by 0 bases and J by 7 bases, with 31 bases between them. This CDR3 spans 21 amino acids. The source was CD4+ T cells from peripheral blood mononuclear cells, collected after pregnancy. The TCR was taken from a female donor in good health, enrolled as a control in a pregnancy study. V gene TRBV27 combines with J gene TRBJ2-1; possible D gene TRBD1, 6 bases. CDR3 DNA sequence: TGTGCCAGCAGTTTATCTGTGGGACATCGACTTTTGGGGCGTGGGGAGAATGAGCAGTTCTTC. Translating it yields CASSLSVGHRLLGRGENEQFF.